What follows describes a single T cell receptor beta chain. CDR3 length equals 15 residues. Losses at the gene ends were 6 bases for V and 7 bases for J; bases not matched to a gene: 10. In germline, CDR1 is MNHEY, CDR2 SVGAGI. The data were taken from a study of blood T cell repertoires in COVID-19. Here immunoSEQ multiplex PCR was the method, and the copy in TCRdb shows in-frame clones only, minus some. The data contain roughly 41,000 clones, around 85% of them singletons. The specimen was peripheral blood. J is TRBJ2-1 and V is TRBV6-5, with TRBD1 matching over 9 bases. The receptor was derived from a man over 45 with active COVID-19. This chain's CDR3 is CASRLQGARYNEQFF. The DNA for the CDR3 is TGTGCCAGCAGATTACAGGGGGCGCGATATAATGAGCAGTTCTTC.